Presented here are 8 T cell receptor beta chains from one specimen sequenced in a study of shared clonotypes between healthy human individuals. Generated by immunoSEQ multiplex PCR, the TCRdb table keeps only in-frame clones and is missing some. Among a few hundred thousand clones, over 60% were seen once, and the ten largest hold 12%. The source material was PBMCs. The receptors derive from a woman between 40 and 55 years old in good health. Some clones in this sample may be carry-over from other donors' samples.

This clone showed up just once. This chain joins TRBV19 and TRBJ1-4; the match to TRBD1 covers 8 bases. The CDR3 sequence is 14 residues long. Germline V lookup: CDR1 LNHDA, CDR2 SQIVND (reference sequence). Trimming cost V 3 bases and J 8 bases; bases outside gene matches: 5. The CDR3 nucleotides read TGTGCCAGTAGTATTGGGACAGGACGGGAAAAACTGTTTTTT. Translation: CASSIGTGREKLFF. The full variable domain, in which reference TRBV19 and TRBJ1-4 provide the parts outside the CDR3, is DGGITQSPKYLFRKEGQNVTLSCEQNLNHDAMYWYRQDPGQGLRLIYYSQIVNDFQKGDIAEGYSVSREKKESFPLTVTSAQKNPTAFYLCASSIGTGREKLFFGSGTQLSVL.

This clone appeared a single time. The chain employs TRBV18 and TRBJ2-7, with 7 positions matching TRBD2. V dropped 3 bases and J dropped 2; count of bases not matched to a gene: 4. This CDR3 is built from 14 residues. The V gene's germline CDR1 is KGHSH and CDR2 LQKENI. The CDR3 spells CASSPPGLTYEQYF. The CDR3 nucleotides are TGTGCCAGCTCACCGCCGGGACTAACCTACGAGCAGTACTTC.

The J gene is TRBJ2-5, the V gene TRBV5-1; perhaps TRBD2 as D (6 bases). The V end was cut by 4 bases, the J end by 11 bases, with 24 bases between. The CDR3 has 15 residues. The germline V gene encodes CDR1 SGHRS and CDR2 YFSETQ. DNA for the CDR3: TGCGCCAGCAGCCCCGGCCGGGGCGGAGGGAACTTTCAGTACTTC. Its translation is CASSPGRGGGNFQYF.

V is TRBV28 and J is TRBJ2-7, with D possibly TRBD1 on 6 matching bases. Trimming took off 6 bases at V and 6 bases at J, with 15 bases between the two ends. Germline loops: CDR1 MDHEN, CDR2 SYDVKM. The CDR3 length is 13 residues. CDR3 amino acids: CASRHAGVREQYF. CDR3 bases: TGTGCCAGCAGACACGCAGGGGTTCGCGAGCAGTACTTC. Variable domain in full (rest from reference TRBV28 and TRBJ2-7): DVKVTQSSRYLVKRTGEKVFLECVQDMDHENMFWYRQDPGLGLRLIYFSYDVKMKEKGDIPEGYSVSREKKERFSLILESASTNQTSMYLCASRHAGVREQYFGPGTRLTVT.

The sample holds one count of this clone. A read error may account for a junction end that differs from germline. The V and J genes are TRBV7-7 and TRBJ2-1, with D possibly being TRBD1 or TRBD2 (6 bases each). The CDR3 spans 13 residues. Germline CDR1 and CDR2: SSHAT and FNYEAQ (reference sequence). The CDR3 region is CASSLGGLDEQFF. CDR3 nucleotides: TGTGCTAGCAGCTTAGGGGGGTTGGATGAGCAGTTCTTC.

The chain uses TRBV29-1 and TRBJ1-2, with 7 bases identical to TRBD1. The germline gives CDR1 SQVTM, CDR2 ANQGSEA. This CDR3 has 12 residues. J gave up 8 bases and V 5 bases, and 8 bases lay outside the gene matches. The CDR3 protein is CSVTHDRDGYTF. Here the CDR3 DNA reads TGCAGCGTTACCCACGACAGGGACGGCTACACCTTC.

The V call is TRBV5-1, the J call TRBJ1-1; D is ambiguous. Trimming cost V 6 bases and J 3 bases, with 12 bases left between them. The CDR3 extends over 13 amino acids. Germline CDR1 SGHRS, CDR2 YFSETQ. CDR3 nucleotide sequence: TGCGCCAGCAACAGCGTCGGGGACACTGAAGCTTTCTTT. Translated, it gives CASNSVGDTEAFF.

The chain uses TRBV5-1 and TRBJ2-3, with 9 bases matching TRBD2. V lost 4 bases and J lost 0; bases outside the gene matches: 6. Per germline, CDR1 SGHRS and CDR2 YFSETQ. The CDR3 length is 16 residues. The CDR3 DNA reads TGCGCCAGCAGCACCGGGACTAGCACTAGCACAGATACGCAGTATTTT. It encodes CASSTGTSTSTDTQYF.